One T cell receptor (beta chain) is described in this entry. What it recognizes is unknown. The data belong to a study of vaccination and CD4 T cells after COVID-19. Germline V lookup: CDR1 DFQATT, CDR2 SNEGSKA (reference sequence). The CDR3 length is 11 residues. V lost 5 bases and J lost 3, with 7 bases in between. The Oncomine TCR Beta short-read assay sequenced DNA from cultured CD4+ T cells. Each CDR3 protein gets one entry after TCRdb re-called the PCR reads with MiXCR. The table lists about 21,000 distinct CDR3 sequences, under 55% of them singletons. Sample treatment: roughly nine-day PBMC culture with coronavirus spike peptide pools or control peptides (ViraFEST assay). Antigen-specific T cell expansion with peptide pools preceded TCR sequencing in the ViraFEST approach. Whole-study findings and limits: Median numbers of SARS-CoV-2-reactive clonotypes increased from approximately 21 to 40 (not a significant change).

This sequence was found in a human donor who had recovered from COVID-19. The specimen was CD4+ T cells from blood, cultured in vitro. V and J are TRBV20-1 and TRBJ2-5, with D unclear. This CDR3 is CSAPRKETQYF. DNA of the CDR3: TGCAGTGCTCCCAGGAAAGAGACCCAGTACTTC.